A single sample is the source of the 9 T cell receptor beta chains below, sequenced in a study of T cell repertoires in cytomegalovirus infection. MiXCR was run by TCRdb on the reads, yielding one entry per CDR3 protein. The sample records about 400,000 distinct CDR3 sequences, roughly 20% being singletons. The sequencing input was PBMCs. The receptors originated from a human donor in good health (CMV status not recorded). Some clones in this sample may be carry-over from other donors' samples.

The table lists this clonotype with many counts. This chain connects TRBV10-3 to TRBJ1-5; TRBD1 matches at 7 bases. Germline CDR1 reads ENHRY; CDR2 reads SYGVKD. V shed 6 bases and J 6 bases; nucleotides not matched to a gene: 8. The CDR3 contains 14 residues. CDR3 in amino acids: CAISERQGVQPQHF. CDR3 coding DNA: TGTGCCATCAGCGAGCGACAGGGCGTTCAGCCCCAGCATTTT.

The chain couples TRBV9 to TRBJ2-3; 10 bases match TRBD2. Trimming cost V 4 bases and J 6 bases; bases outside gene matches: 11. Germline V gene lookup returns CDR1 SGDLS and CDR2 YYNGEE. The CDR3 runs 16 residues. In DNA form, the CDR3 reads TGTGCCAGCAGCCCCTTCGGGACTAGCGTATCGGATACGCAGTATTTT. Protein product: CASSPFGTSVSDTQYF.

The rearrangement uses TRBV7-2 and TRBJ1-3; the D gene is possibly TRBD1 (5 bases). This CDR3 has 14 amino acids. CDR1 and CDR2 from the germline V gene are SGHTA and FQGNSA. Trimming shortened V by 2 bases and J by 3 bases, and 8 bases separated the two germline ends. CDR3 sequence: CASSLMGVGNTIYF. CDR3 DNA: TGTGCCAGCAGCTTAATGGGGGTTGGAAACACCATATATTTT. Drawing the rest from reference TRBV7-2 and TRBJ1-3, the complete variable domain is GAGVSQSPSNKVTEKGKDVELRCDPISGHTALYWYRQSLGQGLEFLIYFQGNSAPDKSGLPSDRFSAERTGGSVSTLTIQRTQQEDSAVYLCASSLMGVGNTIYFGEGSWLTVV.

This clonotype was seen more than once but under ten times. The rearrangement joins TRBV12-3 or TRBV12-4 to TRBJ2-2; TRBD1 agrees at 7 bases. After removal of 5 bases from V and 4 bases from J, the junction contained 4 bases not matched to a gene. The CDR3 contains 14 residues. CDR3 residues: CASSPGQFTGELFF. The CDR3 bases are TGTGCCAGCAGTCCGGGACAGTTCACCGGGGAGCTGTTTTTT.

The chain joins TRBV20-1 to TRBJ2-3, with D perhaps given as TRBD1 or TRBD2 (5 bases each). Trimming removed 5 bases from V and 8 bases from J, with 23 bases in between. Germline CDR1 and CDR2: DFQATT and SNEGSKA (reference sequence). The CDR3 sequence is 15 residues long. The CDR3 loop reads CSASVSGTELGTQYF. For the CDR3, the DNA is TGCAGTGCTTCCGTCTCAGGGACGGAACTGGGTACGCAGTATTTT.

This chain connects TRBV19 to TRBJ1-5, with 9 bases matching TRBD1. Germline-derived CDR1 and CDR2 are LNHDA and SQIVND (reference sequence). V dropped 0 bases and J dropped 4; count of bases not matched to a gene: 4. The CDR3 has 16 amino acids. The CDR3 nucleotides read TGTGCCAGTAGTATAGAGGGACAGGGATCAAATCAGCCCCAGCATTTT. This gives the protein CASSIEGQGSNQPQHF.

This clonotype was seen repeatedly, ten times or more. This chain uses TRBV27 with TRBJ2-4, with D possibly matching TRBD1 (5 bases). There are 16 residues in the CDR3. Trimming cost V 5 bases and J 0 bases, with 14 bases left between them. Germline V gene data show CDR1 as MNHEY and CDR2 as SMNVEV (reference sequence). The CDR3 is CASSPTGYRAKNIQYF. In DNA, the CDR3 is TGTGCCAGCAGTCCCACAGGATACCGAGCCAAAAACATTCAGTACTTC.

This chain's CDR3 is CASSEVKYRQSGETQYF. The CDR3 bases are TGTGCCAGCAGTGAAGTAAAATATCGACAGTCGGGAGAGACCCAGTACTTC. The V and J genes are TRBV28 and TRBJ2-5, with a tentative D call TRBD1 (5 bases). CDR1 MDHEN and CDR2 SYDVKM come from the germline V gene. This CDR3 has 17 residues. Between the trimmed V and J ends, which lost 5 bases and 4 bases, there was a span of 23 bases.

This clonotype has at least ten counts. V and J are TRBV24-1 and TRBJ2-4; no firm D call. Germline V gene data show CDR1 as KGHDR and CDR2 as SFDVKD. The V and J ends lost 3 bases and 3 bases respectively, with 14 bases between them. This CDR3 region has 16 residues. The CDR3, as DNA: TGTGCCACCAGTGATCGATATTGGCAGTTCAAAAACATTCAGTACTTC. Translation gives CATSDRYWQFKNIQYF.